This T cell receptor beta chain derives from a study of T cell repertoires in cytomegalovirus infection. The study, taken as a whole, reports: The ex vivo response was dominated by HLA-C-restricted CMV-specific TCR beta clonotypes.

MiXCR was run by TCRdb on the reads, yielding one entry per CDR3 protein. This table holds about 900,000 distinct CDR3 sequences, around 32% found once. This clonotype was observed a few times. Its antigen is still unknown. The V segment lost 5 bases and the J segment 4 bases; nucleotides outside the gene matches: 4. From germline, CDR1 is ENHRY and CDR2 SYGVKD. The CDR3 covers 13 residues. This clonotype originated in a human donor in good health (CMV status not recorded). Some clones in this sample may be carry-over from other donors' samples. The sample consisted of cultured CD8+ T cells from PBMCs, taken from culture after CMV antigen stimulation. This sequence joins TRBV10-3 and TRBJ2-7; TRBD2 matches at 8 bases. For the CDR3, the DNA is TGTGCCATCAGTCCGGGACTAGGATACGAGCAGTACTTC. It specifies CAISPGLGYEQYF.